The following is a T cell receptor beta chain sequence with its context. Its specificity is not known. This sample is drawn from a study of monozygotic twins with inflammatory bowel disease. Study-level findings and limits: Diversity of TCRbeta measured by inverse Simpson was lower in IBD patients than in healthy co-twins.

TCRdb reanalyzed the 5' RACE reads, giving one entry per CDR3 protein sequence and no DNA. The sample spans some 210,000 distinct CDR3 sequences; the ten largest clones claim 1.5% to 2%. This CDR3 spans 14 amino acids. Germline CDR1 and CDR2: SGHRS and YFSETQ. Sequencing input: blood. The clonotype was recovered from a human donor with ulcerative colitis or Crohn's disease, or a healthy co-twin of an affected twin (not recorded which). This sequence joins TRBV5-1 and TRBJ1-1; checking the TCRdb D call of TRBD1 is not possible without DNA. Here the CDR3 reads CASSSATGNTEAFF.